This T cell receptor beta chain was identified during a study of shared T cell receptors in the human thymus. Germline CDR1 and CDR2: SGHTS and YDEGEE. CDR3 length: 17 residues. Germline trimming cut 4 bases from V and 3 bases from J; bases unmatched to any gene: 14. The repertoire was sequenced with immunoSEQ multiplex PCR; TCRdb's copy has only in-frame clones and lacks some. Counted here are 500,000 to 850,000 clones, about 90% occurring once; the ten biggest clones make up 0.0094%. The sample was also reused in another study, on human thymus T cells. That source reports: Congenital heart defects were the reason for the corrective surgery that the donors, healthy Finnish infants, were having.

This TCR was recovered from a boy under three years old with a congenital heart defect. Sequenced: thymocytes. V usage is TRBV5-8 and J usage is TRBJ1-2, with 8 bases fitting TRBD1. The CDR3 here is CASSPLDRAGCDYGYTF. The CDR3, as DNA: TGTGCCAGCAGCCCCCTGGACAGGGCAGGGTGTGACTATGGCTACACCTTC.